The source of this T cell receptor beta chain is a study of blood T cell repertoires in COVID-19. This CDR3 has 14 residues. J was trimmed by 6 bases and V by 5 bases; bases with no gene match: 2. Germline assignment: CDR1 MDHEN and CDR2 SYDVKM. In the study's own analysis: The assay estimated nucleated cells by amplifying reference gene primers. Data came from immunoSEQ multiplex PCR; TCRdb stores just in-frame clones and leaves some out. From that table come the V and J calls and clone size; the DNA was used to work out D and trimming. The sample contains a few hundred thousand clones, around nine tenths of which appear only once. Participants were aged about 18 to 100 years from approximately 23 US areas.

This receptor was taken from a woman between 45 and 60 years old who had recovered from COVID-19. The chain recombines TRBV28 with TRBJ2-1, with 12 bases that match TRBD2. The sequencing input was PBMCs or T cells enriched from blood (not recorded which). The CDR3 sequence: CASSATSGGNEQFF. In DNA, the CDR3 is TGTGCCAGCAGTGCGACTAGCGGGGGCAATGAGCAGTTCTTC.